The clone carrying this T cell receptor (beta chain) has only a few counts. This sample was taken from a study of T cell changes during pregnancy in multiple sclerosis. The table came from immunoSEQ multiplex PCR; TCRdb's copy has only in-frame clones and leaves some out. The table has about 50,000 clones, 80% to 95% seen once. V lost 1 base to trimming and J lost 4 bases; unmatched junction nucleotides: 11. Per the germline V gene, CDR1 is SGHVS and CDR2 is FQNEAQ. The length of the CDR3 is 17 residues. The gene calls are TRBV7-8 and TRBJ1-2; 8 positions agree with TRBD1. The TCR sequence derives from a female donor with multiple sclerosis, enrolled in a pregnancy study. Material: CD4+ T cells from peripheral blood mononuclear cells, obtained after pregnancy. The CDR3 sequence: CASSLGAGGASGYGYTF. As DNA, the CDR3 is TGTGCCAGCAGCTTAGGCGCAGGGGGCGCTTCGGGCTATGGCTACACCTTC.